This entry concerns a single TCR beta chain. Its cognate antigen is unknown. CDR1 is GTSNPN and CDR2 is SVGIG in the germline V gene (reference sequence). The junction had 7 bases not matched to a gene; V was cut back by 2 bases and J by 1 base. This CDR3 is built from 15 residues. PCR used 60 Vbeta primers and 13 Jbeta primers. Libraries were prepared by immunoSEQ multiplex PCR; TCRdb keeps only in-frame clonotypes and omits some of them. The sample yields 150,000 to 200,000 clones, more than 65% seen once. This entry is derived from a study of cytomegalovirus exposure and HLA in healthy donors. Notes on the study in general: Published work reported that the classifier diagnosed cytomegalovirus status with high specificity and sensitivity. The analysis excluded some indistinguishable V segments, including TRBV6-2 and TRBV6-3. Testing in vitro showed a few CMV-associated chains specific for CMV antigens.

This TCR derives from a man in his late teens or twenties in good health and CMV-seropositive. Sequencing was performed on PBMCs. This chain joins TRBV30 and TRBJ1-1; TRBD1 aligns across 7 bases. The CDR3 bases are TGTGCCTGGAGTTTCCGGACAGGACCGAACACTGAAGCTTTCTTT. Its translation is CAWSFRTGPNTEAFF.